Listed here are 5 T cell receptor beta chains from one sample, sequenced in a study of OX40 agonist ivuxolimab in advanced cancers. Clones were read by immunoSEQ multiplex PCR, and TCRdb kept only the in-frame ones, dropping some. The sample comprises approximately 69,000 clones, approximately 86% of which are singletons, and 0.65% to 0.9% rests with the top ten. The sequencing here drew on CD4+ or CD8+ T cells sorted from blood, taken in a trial of the OX40 agonist ivuxolimab. These receptors came from an adult with an advanced solid tumor such as melanoma, head and neck, liver or kidney cancer.

The chain has TRBV18 and TRBJ2-1; 11 nucleotides line up with TRBD2. The V segment lost 6 bases and the J segment 5 bases; nucleotides outside the gene matches: 9. CDR1 is KGHSH and CDR2 is LQKENI in the germline V gene. CDR3 length: 16 amino acids. The DNA for the CDR3 is TGTGCCAGCTCGCTCGGGCTAGCGGGAGGAGACAATGAGCAGTTCTTC. Translation: CASSLGLAGGDNEQFF.

V and J are TRBV7-9 and TRBJ1-2; 9 nucleotides line up with TRBD1. Germline CDR1 and CDR2: SEHNR and FQNEAQ (reference sequence). This CDR3 comprises 14 residues. V lost 3 bases and J lost 5; bases outside the gene matches: 4. The DNA of the CDR3 is TGTGCCAGCAGCTTTGGGGGACAGGGTTATGGCTACACCTTC. It specifies CASSFGGQGYGYTF.

The chain recombines TRBV19 with TRBJ2-2; 8 positions match TRBD1. From germline, CDR1 is LNHDA and CDR2 SQIVND (reference sequence). V was clipped by 1 base and J by 3 bases; unmatched bases: 4. The CDR3 has 16 residues. CDR3 in amino acids: CASSIGQGAYTGELFF. DNA of the CDR3: TGTGCCAGTAGTATAGGGCAGGGGGCCTACACCGGGGAGCTGTTTTTT.

The V gene is TRBV7-2, the J gene TRBJ2-7; D ambiguous. Trimming cost V 0 bases and J 4 bases, with 4 bases left between them. This CDR3 has 12 amino acids. CDR1 is SGHTA and CDR2 is FQGNSA in the germline V gene. CDR3 sequence (DNA): TGTGCCAGCAGCTTAGCCACTTACGAGCAGTACTTC. It specifies CASSLATYEQYF.

This chain links TRBV30 with TRBJ2-7; TRBD1 aligns across 7 bases. The CDR3 totals 13 residues. V shed 3 bases and J 4 bases; nucleotides not matched to a gene: 6. Per germline, CDR1 GTSNPN and CDR2 SVGIG (reference sequence). In DNA, the CDR3 is TGTGCCTGGAGAGGGGGCGCCGGATACGAGCAGTACTTC. It encodes CAWRGGAGYEQYF.